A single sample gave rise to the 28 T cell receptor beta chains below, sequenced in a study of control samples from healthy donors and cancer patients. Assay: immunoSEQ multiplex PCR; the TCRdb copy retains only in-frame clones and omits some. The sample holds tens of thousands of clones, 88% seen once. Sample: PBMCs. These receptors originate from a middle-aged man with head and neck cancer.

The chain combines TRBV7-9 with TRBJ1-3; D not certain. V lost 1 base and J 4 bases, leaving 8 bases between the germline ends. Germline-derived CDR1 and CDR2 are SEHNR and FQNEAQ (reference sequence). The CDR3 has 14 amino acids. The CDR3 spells CASSLGAAGNTIYF. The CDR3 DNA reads TGTGCCAGCAGCTTAGGGGCAGCGGGAAACACCATATATTTT.

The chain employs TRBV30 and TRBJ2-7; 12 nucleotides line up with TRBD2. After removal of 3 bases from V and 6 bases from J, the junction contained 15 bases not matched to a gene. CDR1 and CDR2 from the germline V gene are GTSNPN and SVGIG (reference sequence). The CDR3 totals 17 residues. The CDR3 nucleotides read TGTGCCTGGAGGGGACACCCGGGACTAGCGGGCCTAGGCGAGCAGTACTTC. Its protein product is CAWRGHPGLAGLGEQYF.

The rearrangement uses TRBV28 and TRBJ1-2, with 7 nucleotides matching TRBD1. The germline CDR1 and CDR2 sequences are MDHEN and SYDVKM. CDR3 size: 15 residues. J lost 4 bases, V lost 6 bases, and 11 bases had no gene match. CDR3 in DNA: TGTGCCAGCAGCGAAAGACAGGGTGGGATCTATGGCTACACCTTC. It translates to CASSERQGGIYGYTF.

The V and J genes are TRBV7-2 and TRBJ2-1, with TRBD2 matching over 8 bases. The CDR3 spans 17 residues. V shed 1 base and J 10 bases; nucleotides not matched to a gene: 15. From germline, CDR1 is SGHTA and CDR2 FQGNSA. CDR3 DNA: TGTGCCAGCAGCTTAGTGTTAGGACGGGGGGGTGGTCGGGAGCAGTTCTTC. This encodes CASSLVLGRGGGREQFF. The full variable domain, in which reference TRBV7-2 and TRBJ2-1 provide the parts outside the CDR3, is GAGVSQSPSNKVTEKGKDVELRCDPISGHTALYWYRQSLGQGLEFLIYFQGNSAPDKSGLPSDRFSAERTGGSVSTLTIQRTQQEDSAVYLCASSLVLGRGGGREQFFGPGTRLTVL.

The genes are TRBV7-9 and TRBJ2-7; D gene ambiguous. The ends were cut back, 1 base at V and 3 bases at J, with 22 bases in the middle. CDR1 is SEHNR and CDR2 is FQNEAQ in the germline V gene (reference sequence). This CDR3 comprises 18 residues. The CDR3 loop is CASSLEARRDPSHYEQYF. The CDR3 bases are TGTGCCAGCAGCTTAGAGGCCCGCCGAGACCCCAGTCACTACGAGCAGTACTTC.

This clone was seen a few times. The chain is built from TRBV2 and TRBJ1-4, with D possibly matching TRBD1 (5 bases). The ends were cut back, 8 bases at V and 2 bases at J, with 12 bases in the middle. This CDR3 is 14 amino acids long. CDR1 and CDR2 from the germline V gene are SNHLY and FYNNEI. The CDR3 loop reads CASGGVATNEKLFF. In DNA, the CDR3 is TGTGCCAGCGGGGGGGTCGCCACTAATGAAAAACTGTTTTTT.

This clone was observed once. The DNA of the CDR3 is TGTGCCACCAGCACTTCCGGGGGGGTTCGTGGCGAGCAGTACTTC. Translation: CATSTSGGVRGEQYF. The genes are TRBV15 and TRBJ2-7; TRBD2 agrees at 8 bases. The CDR3 totals 15 residues. With V trimmed by 4 bases and J by 6 bases, 11 bases remained unmatched. The germline V gene encodes CDR1 LNHNV and CDR2 YYDKDF (reference sequence).

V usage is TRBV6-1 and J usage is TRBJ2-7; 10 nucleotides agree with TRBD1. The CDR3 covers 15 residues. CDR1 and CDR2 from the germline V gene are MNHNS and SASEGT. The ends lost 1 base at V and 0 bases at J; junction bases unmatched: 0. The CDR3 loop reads CASSEGTGGSYEQYF. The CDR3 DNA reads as TGTGCCAGCAGTGAAGGGACAGGGGGCTCCTACGAGCAGTACTTC.

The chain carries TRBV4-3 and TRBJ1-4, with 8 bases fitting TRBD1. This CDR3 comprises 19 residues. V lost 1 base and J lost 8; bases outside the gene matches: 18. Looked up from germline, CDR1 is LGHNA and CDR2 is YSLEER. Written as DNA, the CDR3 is TGCGCCAGCAGCCAAGCCCTGGCCGGGACAGGAGGCTCGGGGGAAAAACTGTTTTTT. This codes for CASSQALAGTGGSGEKLFF.

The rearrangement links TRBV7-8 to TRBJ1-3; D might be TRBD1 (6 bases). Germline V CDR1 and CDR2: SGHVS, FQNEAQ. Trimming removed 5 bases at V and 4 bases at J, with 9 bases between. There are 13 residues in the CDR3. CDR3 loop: CASSQGQGNTIYF. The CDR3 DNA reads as TGTGCCAGCAGCCAGGGACAAGGAAACACCATATATTTT.

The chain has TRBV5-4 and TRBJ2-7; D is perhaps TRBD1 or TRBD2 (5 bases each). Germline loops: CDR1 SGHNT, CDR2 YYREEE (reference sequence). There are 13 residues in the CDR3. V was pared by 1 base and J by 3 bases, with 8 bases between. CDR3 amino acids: CASSLWGIYEQYF. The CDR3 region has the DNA TGTGCCAGCAGCTTGTGGGGGATCTACGAGCAGTACTTC.

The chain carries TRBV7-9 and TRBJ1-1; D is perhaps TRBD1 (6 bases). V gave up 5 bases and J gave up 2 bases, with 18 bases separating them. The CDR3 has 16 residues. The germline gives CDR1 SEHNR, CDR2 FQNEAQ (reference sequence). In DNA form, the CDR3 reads TGTGCCAGCAGCACCACTAAAGGGGGGGGCAACACTGAAGCTTTCTTT. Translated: CASSTTKGGGNTEAFF.

The CDR3 nucleotides are TGTGCCAGCAGCTTAGACGGTGGGAGGACGCTTCGAAGATCGGGGACCCAGTACTTC. This gives the protein CASSLDGGRTLRRSGTQYF. This chain uses TRBV7-2 with TRBJ2-5; D is possibly TRBD2 (6 bases). The V gene lost 1 base and the J gene lost 7 bases, with 28 bases spanning the gap. Germline assignment: CDR1 SGHTA and CDR2 FQGNSA. The CDR3 has 19 amino acids.

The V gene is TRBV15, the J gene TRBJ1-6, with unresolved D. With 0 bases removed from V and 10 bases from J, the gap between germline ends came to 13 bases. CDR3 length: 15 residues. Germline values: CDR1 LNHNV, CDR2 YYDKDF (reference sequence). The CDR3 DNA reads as TGTGCCACCAGCAGAGATCCGGTGGGGAGATCACCCCTCCACTTT. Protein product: CATSRDPVGRSPLHF.

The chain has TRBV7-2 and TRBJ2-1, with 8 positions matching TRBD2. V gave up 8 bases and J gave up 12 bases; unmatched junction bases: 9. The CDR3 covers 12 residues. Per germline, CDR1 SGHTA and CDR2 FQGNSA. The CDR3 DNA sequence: TGTGCCAGCGCCGGGGGGGCGCCCGGGCAGTTCTTC. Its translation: CASAGGAPGQFF.

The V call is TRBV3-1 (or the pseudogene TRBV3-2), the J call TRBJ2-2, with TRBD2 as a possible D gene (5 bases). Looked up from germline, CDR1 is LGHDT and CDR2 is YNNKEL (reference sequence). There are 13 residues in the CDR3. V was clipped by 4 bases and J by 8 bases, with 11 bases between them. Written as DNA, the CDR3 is TGTGCCAGCAGCCGCACTAGAGCTGGGGAGCTGTTTTTT. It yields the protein CASSRTRAGELFF.

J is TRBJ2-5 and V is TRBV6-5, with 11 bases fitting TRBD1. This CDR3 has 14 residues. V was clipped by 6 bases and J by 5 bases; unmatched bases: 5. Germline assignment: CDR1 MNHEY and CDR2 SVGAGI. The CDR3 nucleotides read TGTGCCAGCAGACGGACAGGGGGCTTGGAGACCCAGTACTTC. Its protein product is CASRRTGGLETQYF.

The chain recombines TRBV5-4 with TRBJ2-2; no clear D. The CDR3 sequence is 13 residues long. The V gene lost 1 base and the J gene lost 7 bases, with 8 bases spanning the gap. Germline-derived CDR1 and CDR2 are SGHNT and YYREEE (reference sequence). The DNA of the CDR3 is TGTGCCAGCAGCTTGCGGCCTAACGGGGAGCTGTTTTTT. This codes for CASSLRPNGELFF.

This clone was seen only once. The CDR3 sequence: CASSLDGGGLTYEQYF. CDR3 nucleotides: TGTGCCAGCAGCTTGGACGGCGGGGGACTAACCTACGAGCAGTACTTC. This rearrangement joins TRBV5-4 to TRBJ2-7, with 7 positions matching TRBD2. The ends lost 0 bases at V and 2 bases at J; junction bases unmatched: 8. Germline V gives CDR1 SGHNT, CDR2 YYREEE (reference sequence). This CDR3 comprises 16 residues.

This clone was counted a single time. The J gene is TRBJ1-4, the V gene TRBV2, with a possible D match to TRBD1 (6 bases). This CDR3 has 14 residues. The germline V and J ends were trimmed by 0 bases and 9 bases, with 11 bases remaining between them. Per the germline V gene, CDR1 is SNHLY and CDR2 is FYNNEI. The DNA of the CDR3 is TGTGCCAGCAGTGAAGCCAAACAGGGCCAAAAACTGTTTTTT. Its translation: CASSEAKQGQKLFF.

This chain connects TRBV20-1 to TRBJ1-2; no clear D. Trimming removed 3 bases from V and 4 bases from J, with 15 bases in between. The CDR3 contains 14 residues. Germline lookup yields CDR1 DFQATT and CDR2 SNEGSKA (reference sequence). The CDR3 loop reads CSASPAGFGYGYTF. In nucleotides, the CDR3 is TGCAGTGCTAGTCCGGCGGGATTTGGCTATGGCTACACCTTC.

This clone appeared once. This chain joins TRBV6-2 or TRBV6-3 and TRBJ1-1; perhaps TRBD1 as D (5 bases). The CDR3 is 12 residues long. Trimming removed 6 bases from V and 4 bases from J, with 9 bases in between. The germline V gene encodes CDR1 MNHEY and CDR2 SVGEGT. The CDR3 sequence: CASSAGTTEAFF. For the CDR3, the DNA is TGTGCCAGCAGCGCCGGGACCACTGAAGCTTTCTTT.

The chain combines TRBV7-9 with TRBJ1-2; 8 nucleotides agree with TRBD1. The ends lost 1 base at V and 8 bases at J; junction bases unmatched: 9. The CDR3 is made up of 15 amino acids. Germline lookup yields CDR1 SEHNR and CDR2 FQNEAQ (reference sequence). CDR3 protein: CASSLVGQVDWGYTF. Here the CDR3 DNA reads TGTGCCAGCAGCTTAGTGGGACAGGTGGATTGGGGCTACACCTTC.

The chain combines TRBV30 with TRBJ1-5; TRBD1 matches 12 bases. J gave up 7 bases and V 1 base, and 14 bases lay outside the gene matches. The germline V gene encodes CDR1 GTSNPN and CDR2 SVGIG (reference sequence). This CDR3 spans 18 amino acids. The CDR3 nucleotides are TGTGCCTGGAGTGGAACGGGACAGGGGGCGTGGGGCGTACAGCCCCAGCATTTT. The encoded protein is CAWSGTGQGAWGVQPQHF.

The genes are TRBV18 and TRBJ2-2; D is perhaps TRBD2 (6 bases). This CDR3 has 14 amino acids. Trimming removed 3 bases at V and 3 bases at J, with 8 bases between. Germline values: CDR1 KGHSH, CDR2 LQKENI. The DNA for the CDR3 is TGTGCCAGCTCACCGCGGGGTGACACCGGGGAGCTGTTTTTT. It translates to CASSPRGDTGELFF.

The CDR3 spells CSVEGWEENYGYTF. The CDR3 DNA follows: TGCAGCGTTGAAGGGTGGGAGGAGAACTATGGCTACACCTTC. The J gene is TRBJ1-2, the V gene TRBV29-1, with no clear D. This CDR3 is 14 amino acids long. CDR1 and CDR2 from the germline V gene are SQVTM and ANQGSEA. Trimming cost V 1 base and J 2 bases, with 11 bases left between them. The entire variable domain, with the rest obtained from reference TRBV29-1 and TRBJ1-2, is as follows: SAVISQKPSRDICQRGTSLTIQCQVDSQVTMMFWYRQQPGQSLTLIATANQGSEATYESGFVIDKFPISRPNLTFSTLTVSNMSPEDSSIYLCSVEGWEENYGYTFGSGTRLTVV.

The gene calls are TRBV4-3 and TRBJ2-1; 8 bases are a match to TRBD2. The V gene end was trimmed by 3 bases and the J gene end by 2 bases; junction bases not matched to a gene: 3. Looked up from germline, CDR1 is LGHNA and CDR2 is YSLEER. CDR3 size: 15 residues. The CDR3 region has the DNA TGCGCCAGCAGCCAGTTTAGCGGGGCCTACAATGAGCAGTTCTTC. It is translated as CASSQFSGAYNEQFF.

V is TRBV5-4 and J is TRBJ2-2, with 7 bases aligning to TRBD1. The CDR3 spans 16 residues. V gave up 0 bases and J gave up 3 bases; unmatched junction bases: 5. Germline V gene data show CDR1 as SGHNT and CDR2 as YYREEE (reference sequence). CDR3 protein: CASSLDPGTDTGELFF. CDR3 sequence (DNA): TGTGCCAGCAGCTTGGACCCCGGGACAGACACCGGGGAGCTGTTTTTT.